This TCR beta chain derives from a study of T-cell reconstitution after alpha-beta-depleted transplantation in children. Unique molecular identifiers were incorporated when the TCRbeta library was constructed. Each CDR3 protein gets one entry after TCRdb re-called the PCR reads with MiXCR. The sample has more than 550,000 distinct CDR3 sequences, about 10% seen once. This clonotype was found many times. V lost 1 base and J 4 bases, leaving 18 bases between the germline ends. CDR1 is LGHNA, CDR2 YNFKEQ, per germline. This CDR3 has 17 residues. J is TRBJ2-3 and V is TRBV4-2, with no clear D. This sequence originates from a human donor who donated a stem cell graft to a child with acute myeloid leukemia. The input for sequencing was PBMCs from the stem cell graft donor, taken from the stem cell graft. Written as DNA, the CDR3 is TGTGCCAGCAGCCAAGGCCCAATCGTCCCTGCGCCAGATACGCAGTATTTT. It translates to CASSQGPIVPAPDTQYF.